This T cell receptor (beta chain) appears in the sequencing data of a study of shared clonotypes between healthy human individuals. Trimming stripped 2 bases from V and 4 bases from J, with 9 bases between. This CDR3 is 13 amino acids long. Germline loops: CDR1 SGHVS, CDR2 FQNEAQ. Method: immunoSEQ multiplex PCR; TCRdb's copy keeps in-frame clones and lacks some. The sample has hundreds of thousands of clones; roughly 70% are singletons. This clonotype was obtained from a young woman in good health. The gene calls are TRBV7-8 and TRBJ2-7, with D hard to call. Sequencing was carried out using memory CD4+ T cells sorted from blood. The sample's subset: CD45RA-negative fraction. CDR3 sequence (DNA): TGTGCCAGCAGCTTATTTGCCCCGTACGAGCAGTACTTC. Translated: CASSLFAPYEQYF.